Sequencing of this TCR beta chain was carried out in a study of graft-versus-host responses after intestinal transplantation. Whole-study context: Transplants given to recipients were multivisceral, liver-intestinal, or isolated intestinal. Once they had received anti-thymocyte globulin induction, all recipients took tacrolimus and steroids for around 3 years.

Libraries were prepared by immunoSEQ multiplex PCR; TCRdb keeps only in-frame clonotypes and omits some of them. The table lists roughly 56,000 clones, around 90% of them singletons. Trimming took 3 bases from V and 4 from J, leaving 13 bases between them. CDR1 is MDHEN, CDR2 SYDVKM, per germline. The CDR3 contains 15 residues. Study results and limitations: The authors found GvH clones in recipient marrow, some appearing first in ileum or blood.

About this clone: Its cognate antigen is unknown.

The chain carries TRBV28 and TRBJ1-5, with D unclear. The clonotype originates from a human patient who received an intestinal transplant, so some T cells may come from the graft donor. Specimen: PBMCs, collected around 120 days after intestinal transplantation. CDR3 loop: CASSLRPALNQPQHF. The CDR3 region has the DNA TGTGCCAGCAGTTTGAGGCCAGCATTGAATCAGCCCCAGCATTTT.